These 5 T cell receptor beta chains were all obtained from the same sample, sequenced in a study of shared clonotypes between healthy human individuals. Produced via immunoSEQ multiplex PCR; TCRdb's table is partial and in-frame only. This table has some 2,000,000 clones, approximately 94% appearing once. The sequencing sample was made of naive CD4+ T cells sorted from blood. Subset here: CD45RA+ positively selected. The receptor set was obtained from a man aged 18 to 35 in good health.

This clone has just a few counts. The chain couples TRBV7-9 to TRBJ1-3; D uncertain. V lost 6 bases, J lost 0 bases, and 3 bases lay in between. Germline V gene lookup returns CDR1 SEHNR and CDR2 FQNEAQ (reference sequence). This CDR3 is built from 12 residues. CDR3 region: CASRSSGNTIYF. The CDR3 coding sequence is TGTGCCAGCAGGAGCTCTGGAAACACCATATATTTT.

The chain is built from TRBV5-1 and TRBJ2-2; 11 bases are shared with TRBD1. Germline CDR1 and CDR2: SGHRS and YFSETQ. CDR3 length equals 17 residues. With V trimmed by 4 bases and J by 4 bases, 9 bases remained unmatched. Here the CDR3 reads CASSPTSGTGGTGELFF. CDR3 coding DNA: TGCGCCAGCAGCCCAACTTCCGGGACAGGGGGCACCGGGGAGCTGTTTTTT.

The rearrangement links TRBV30 to TRBJ1-5; maybe TRBD1 (6 bases). CDR1 is GTSNPN, CDR2 SVGIG, per germline (reference sequence). CDR3 length: 13 amino acids. Trimming pared 3 bases from V and 6 bases from J, leaving 12 bases between. The CDR3 loop is CAWSRGSGQPQHF. The DNA for the CDR3 is TGTGCCTGGAGCAGGGGTTCCGGTCAGCCCCAGCATTTT.

The count of this clone is one. V gene TRBV2 combines with J gene TRBJ2-1; 7 nucleotides align to TRBD2. Germline V gene lookup returns CDR1 SNHLY and CDR2 FYNNEI. The J segment lost 3 bases and the V segment lost 5 bases, leaving 10 bases of the junction unmatched. The CDR3 extends over 16 amino acids. In nucleotides, the CDR3 is TGTGCCAGCAGTAGGGAAGGGACTAAACTCTACAATGAGCAGTTCTTC. Translated, it gives CASSREGTKLYNEQFF. The full variable domain, in which reference TRBV2 and TRBJ2-1 provide the parts outside the CDR3, is EPEVTQTPSHQVTQMGQEVILRCVPISNHLYFYWYRQILGQKVEFLVSFYNNEISEKSEIFDDQFSVERPDGSNFTLKIRSTKLEDSAMYFCASSREGTKLYNEQFFGPGTRLTVL.

The chain joins TRBV19 to TRBJ1-2; a weak D match, TRBD1 (5 bases). This CDR3 has 14 amino acids. Per germline, CDR1 LNHDA and CDR2 SQIVND (reference sequence). V was shortened by 5 bases and J by 7 bases, with 17 bases between the two germline ends. For the CDR3, the DNA is TGTGCCAGTAGTCCAGCCTTGGGGGAGGCTGGCTACACCTTC. Protein sequence: CASSPALGEAGYTF.